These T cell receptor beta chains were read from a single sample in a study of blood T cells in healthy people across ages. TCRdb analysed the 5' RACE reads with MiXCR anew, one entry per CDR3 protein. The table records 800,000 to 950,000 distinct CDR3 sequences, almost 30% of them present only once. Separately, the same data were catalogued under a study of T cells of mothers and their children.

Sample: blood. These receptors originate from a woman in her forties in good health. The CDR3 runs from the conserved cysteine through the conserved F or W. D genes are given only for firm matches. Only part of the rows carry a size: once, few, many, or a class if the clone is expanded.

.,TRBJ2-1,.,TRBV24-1,TGTGCCACCAGTGATTTGGGAGGGGGAGCCTACAATGAGCAGTTCTTC,CATSDLGGGAYNEQFF
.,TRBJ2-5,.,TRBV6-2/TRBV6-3,TGTGCCAGCAGTTGGCGACCGGGACTCAACCAAGAGACCCAGTACTTC,CASSWRPGLNQETQYF
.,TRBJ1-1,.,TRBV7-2,TGTGCCAGCAGCTTACAAGGCTCGGGGGGCACTGAAGCTTTCTTT,CASSLQGSGGTEAFF
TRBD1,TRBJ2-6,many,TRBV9,TGTGCCAGCAGCGGCGACAGGGGAGTCTTCTACTTCTCTGGGGCCAACGTCCTGACTTTC,CASSGDRGVFYFSGANVLTF
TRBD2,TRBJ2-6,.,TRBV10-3,TGCGCCACGACTAGCGGGGACTCTGGGGCCAACGTCCGGACTTTC,CATTSGDSGANVRTF
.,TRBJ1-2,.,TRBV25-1,TGTGCCAGCAGTGAAGTGGGTCAGGCGTTCTATGGCTACACCTTC,CASSEVGQAFYGYTF
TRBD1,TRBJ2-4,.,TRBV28,TGTGCCAGCAGTCCTCCCGGGACAGGGGTTAACATTCAGTACTTC,CASSPPGTGVNIQYF
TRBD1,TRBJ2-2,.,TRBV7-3,TGTGCCAGCAGCCTAGAGGACAGGGTAGGGGCCGGGGAGCTGTTTTTT,CASSLEDRVGAGELFF
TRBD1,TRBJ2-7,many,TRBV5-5,TGTGCCAGCAGCTTGACCCTGGGCCAGGGGGCAGTAAGGACCTACGAGCAGTACTTC,CASSLTLGQGAVRTYEQYF
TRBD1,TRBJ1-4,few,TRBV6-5,TGTGCCAGCAGCCACGGACAGGGGGCTAATGAAAAACTGTTTTTT,CASSHGQGANEKLFF